These 17 T cell receptor beta chains were all obtained from the same sample, sequenced in a study of read filtering for tumor transcriptome and immune sequencing. The library was built from roughly 400 ng RNA with molecular barcoded adaptors for alpha/delta and beta/gamma chains. TCRdb reprocessed the reads with MiXCR, giving one entry per CDR3 protein. The sample shows 85,000 to 100,000 distinct CDR3 sequences, about 22% of them seen only once. Sequenced sample: a population of CD138-negative cells sorted from bone marrow. These receptors were obtained from a donor at least 40 years old with multiple myeloma.

The sample holds one count of this clonotype. One base away lies a much larger clone, so this may be a sequencing read error. This sequence joins TRBV29-1 and TRBJ1-1; possibly TRBD1 for D (6 bases). The CDR3 sequence is 14 residues long. Germline V gene data show CDR1 as SQVTM and CDR2 as ANQGSEA. Trimming removed 4 bases from V and 6 bases from J, with 18 bases in between. The CDR3 region has the DNA TGCAGCGTTGCGTCGGGAGGGGGTCGGGCTGAAGCTTTCTTT. Translating it yields CSVASGGGRAEAFF.

On this clonotype itself: Relative to the germline gene, one junction end is altered; a read error may explain this. The chain carries TRBV7-3 and TRBJ1-1, with a possible D match to TRBD1 (5 bases). The CDR3 loop spans 15 amino acids. Per germline, CDR1 SGHTA and CDR2 FQGTGA. The CDR3 DNA is TGTGCCAGCAGCTTATTAGGGGAGGGGAACACTGAAGCTTCCTTT. As protein: CASSLLGEGNTEASF.

The chain recombines TRBV5-1 with TRBJ2-5; no clear D. Germline V gene lookup returns CDR1 SGHRS and CDR2 YFSETQ. Trimming removed 1 base at V and 1 base at J, with 8 bases between. The CDR3 spans 14 residues. CDR3 bases: TGCGCCAGCAGCTTGAGCGCCCCCCAAGAGACCCAGTACTTC. This translates into CASSLSAPQETQYF.

This clonotype was recorded at least ten times. CDR3 DNA sequence: TGCAGTGCTGGGATAGCGGGGGGGGGCACAGATACGCAGTATTTT. Its protein product is CSAGIAGGGTDTQYF. The chain is built from TRBV20-1 and TRBJ2-3; 11 bases match TRBD2. V trimming: 5 bases; J trimming: 1 base; junction bases outside the gene matches: 5. Looked up from germline, CDR1 is DFQATT and CDR2 is SNEGSKA (reference sequence). The CDR3 length is 15 residues.

This clonotype was seen at least ten times. V is TRBV24-1 and J is TRBJ2-3; TRBD2 aligns across 13 bases. Per the germline V gene, CDR1 is KGHDR and CDR2 is SFDVKD. The trim removed 2 bases at V and 6 bases at J, leaving 10 bases unmatched. The CDR3 is made up of 18 amino acids. The CDR3 bases are TGTGCCACCAGTGATTCCGGGACTAGCGGGGATTTTTTGGATACGCAGTATTTT. Translated, it gives CATSDSGTSGDFLDTQYF.

In this sample, this clonotype turned up many times. The V and J genes are TRBV12-3 or TRBV12-4 and TRBJ2-7, with TRBD1 matching 7 bases. The J segment lost 3 bases and the V segment lost 5 bases, leaving 7 bases of the junction unmatched. The CDR3 is 14 amino acids. The CDR3 reads CASSPRGQRYEQYF. The CDR3 nucleotides read TGTGCCAGCAGTCCCCGGGGACAGCGCTACGAGCAGTACTTC.

This clonotype was detected ten times or more. The genes are TRBV20-1 and TRBJ2-1; perhaps D is TRBD1 or TRBD2 (5 bases each). V lost 4 bases to trimming and J lost 6 bases, with 16 bases between them. Germline V gives CDR1 DFQATT, CDR2 SNEGSKA (reference sequence). The CDR3 runs 14 residues. CDR3 sequence reads: CSATGAPPSNEQFF. CDR3 coding DNA: TGCAGTGCTACCGGGGCCCCTCCTTCCAATGAGCAGTTCTTC.

The chain couples TRBV4-2 to TRBJ1-5; no reliable D call. V was cut by 0 bases and J by 1 base, with 7 bases left in between. The germline gives CDR1 LGHNA, CDR2 YNFKEQ. The CDR3 loop spans 15 amino acids. CDR3 sequence: CASSQDGRSNQPQHF. In DNA form, the CDR3 reads TGTGCCAGCAGCCAAGACGGACGGAGCAATCAGCCCCAGCATTTT.

The chain employs TRBV28 and TRBJ1-5; D is undetermined. Germline values: CDR1 MDHEN, CDR2 SYDVKM. The CDR3 spans 11 residues. V shed 3 bases and J shed 11 bases, with 8 bases lying between them. The CDR3 coding sequence is TGTGCCAGCAGTTTTGGCCGGGCCCAGCATTTT. It translates to CASSFGRAQHF.

This clonotype was seen many times. V and J are TRBV6-1 and TRBJ2-5; 8 positions agree with TRBD1. Germline V lookup: CDR1 MNHNS, CDR2 SASEGT. The CDR3 length is 12 residues. J gave up 5 bases and V 6 bases, and 2 bases lay outside the gene matches. CDR3 residues: CASRRDRETQYF. The DNA for the CDR3 is TGTGCCAGCAGAAGGGACAGGGAGACCCAGTACTTC.

As concerns this clonotype: No conserved phenylalanine or tryptophan is present at the end of the CDR3, so a read error is the likely explanation. The rearrangement joins TRBV30 to TRBJ1-5, with D tentatively TRBD1 (5 bases). Germline-derived CDR1 and CDR2 are GTSNPN and SVGIG (reference sequence). The CDR3 is 13 residues long. V lost 1 base and J 7 bases, leaving 11 bases between the germline ends. CDR3 sequence reads: CAWSAQGGQPQHS. The CDR3 DNA is TGTGCCTGGAGTGCCCAGGGTGGACAGCCCCAGCATTCC.

This clonotype was seen a handful of times. V gene TRBV11-2 combines with J gene TRBJ2-5, with D hard to call. CDR3 length: 14 residues. CDR1 and CDR2 from the germline V gene are SGHAT and FQNNGV. V gave up 1 base and J gave up 9 bases, with 15 bases separating them. The CDR3 region has the DNA TGTGCCAGCAGCTTAGGGTTAGCCCGGGCGGCCCAGTACTTC. This codes for CASSLGLARAAQYF.

This clonotype was observed many times. The gene calls are TRBV5-6 and TRBJ2-1; 8 nucleotides match TRBD1. In germline, CDR1 is SGHDT, CDR2 YYEEEE. J lost 9 bases, V lost 0 bases, and 8 bases had no gene match. CDR3 size: 15 residues. The CDR3 reads CASSLVRQGAVEQFF. The CDR3 nucleotides are TGTGCCAGCAGCTTGGTCCGCCAGGGGGCTGTTGAGCAGTTCTTC.

The V call is TRBV27, the J call TRBJ2-5; 7 positions agree with TRBD1. This CDR3 is built from 12 residues. J lost 4 bases, V lost 10 bases, and 6 bases had no gene match. CDR1 is MNHEY, CDR2 SMNVEV, per germline (reference sequence). Here the CDR3 DNA reads TGTGCCACCTGGGACAGCCCAGAGACCCAGTACTTC. It yields the protein CATWDSPETQYF.

This chain connects TRBV28 to TRBJ1-5, with 7 bases fitting TRBD1. CDR3 size: 15 residues. The junction had 7 bases not matched to a gene; V was cut back by 3 bases and J by 5 bases. The germline V gene has CDR1 MDHEN and CDR2 SYDVKM. Here the CDR3 reads CASSFGGGGYQPQHF. The CDR3 DNA reads as TGTGCCAGCAGTTTTGGAGGGGGCGGTTATCAGCCCCAGCATTTT.

This clonotype was detected many times. The CDR3 DNA is TGTGCCAGCAGCGTAGGGCACAGGGCGAACACTGAAGCTTTCTTT. Its protein product is CASSVGHRANTEAFF. The chain is built from TRBV9 and TRBJ1-1; a possible D gene is TRBD1 (6 bases). The V end was cut by 0 bases, the J end by 1 base, with 10 bases between. This CDR3 region has 15 residues. Germline CDR1 is SGDLS and CDR2 is YYNGEE.

There are many counts of this clonotype. The DNA for the CDR3 is TGTGCCAGCAGCTTGATGGGTTGGACAGGGTCGAATGAGCAGTTCTTC. This gives the protein CASSLMGWTGSNEQFF. The chain employs TRBV11-2 and TRBJ2-1, with 8 bases that match TRBD1. The CDR3 length is 16 residues. V gave up 3 bases and J gave up 7 bases; unmatched junction bases: 11. Germline V CDR1 and CDR2: SGHAT, FQNNGV.